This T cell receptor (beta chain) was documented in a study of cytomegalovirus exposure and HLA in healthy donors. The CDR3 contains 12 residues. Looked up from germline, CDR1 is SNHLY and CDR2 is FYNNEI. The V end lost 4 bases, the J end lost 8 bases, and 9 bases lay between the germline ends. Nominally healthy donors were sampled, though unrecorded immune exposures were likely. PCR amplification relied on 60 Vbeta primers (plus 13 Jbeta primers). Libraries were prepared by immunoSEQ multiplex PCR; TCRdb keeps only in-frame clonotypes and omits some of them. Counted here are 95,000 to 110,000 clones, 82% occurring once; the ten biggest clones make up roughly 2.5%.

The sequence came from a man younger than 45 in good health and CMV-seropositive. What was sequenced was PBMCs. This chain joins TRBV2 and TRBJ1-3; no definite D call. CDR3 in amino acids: CASSVGEYTIYF. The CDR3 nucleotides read TGTGCCAGCAGTGTCGGGGAGTACACCATATATTTT.